This TCR beta chain appears in the sequencing data of a study of T-cell memory formation after mild COVID-19. Only a few counts were recorded for this clonotype. TCRdb used MiXCR to reprocess the 5' RACE reads, holding one entry per CDR3 protein. The table records 100,000 to 150,000 distinct CDR3 sequences, roughly 6.2% of them present only once. The CDR3 covers 15 residues. With 2 bases removed from V and 2 bases from J, the gap between germline ends came to 10 bases. The sequence came from an adult woman who had mild COVID-19 (a few samples of this study predate the infection). Cell type and time point are not known. What was sequenced was PBMCs or a T cell subset sorted from them (not recorded which). This chain uses TRBV12-3 or TRBV12-4 with TRBJ1-5; D may be TRBD1 (6 bases). CDR3 in amino acids: CASSLWGARNQPQHF. The CDR3 coding sequence is TGTGCCAGCAGTTTATGGGGGGCTCGCAATCAGCCCCAGCATTTT.